This TCR beta chain appears in the sequencing data of a study of blood T cell repertoires in COVID-19. The ends lost 6 bases at V and 3 bases at J; junction bases unmatched: 8. The CDR3 is 15 residues long. Germline CDR1 LNHDA, CDR2 SQIVND (reference sequence). Clones were sequenced by immunoSEQ multiplex PCR, and TCRdb holds only the in-frame ones, with some missing. Found here are 150,000 to 200,000 clones, more than 90% of them singletons; the top ten hold 18%. Specimen: peripheral blood. This receptor was taken from a man aged 55-75 years with active or convalescent COVID-19. The chain combines TRBV19 with TRBJ1-2, with 9 bases that match TRBD1. CDR3 residues: CASRRPGQGDYGYTF. The CDR3 nucleotides read TGTGCCAGTAGACGACCGGGACAGGGAGACTATGGCTACACCTTC.